This entry is about one TCR beta chain. The data originate from a study of control samples from healthy donors and cancer patients. The assay was immunoSEQ multiplex PCR, and TCRdb's table has in-frame clones only and misses some. The table records approximately 150,000 clones, about 91% of them present only once. CDR1 and CDR2 (germline): SGHDT, YYEEEE. V lost 3 bases, J lost 8 bases, and 10 bases stayed unmatched. This CDR3 has 14 amino acids. The specimen sequenced was blood. The clonotype comes from a man younger than 45 in good health. The rearrangement uses TRBV5-6 and TRBJ1-2; 7 bases map to TRBD1. The CDR3 DNA reads TGTGCCAGCAGCTCGACAGGGATCATTTTGGGCTACACCTTC. Translated: CASSSTGIILGYTF.